A single sample gave rise to the 6 T cell receptor beta chains below, sequenced in a study of cytomegalovirus exposure and HLA in healthy donors. The study ran its PCR with 60 Vbeta and 13 Jbeta primers. Sequencing used immunoSEQ multiplex PCR; TCRdb keeps in-frame clones, though not all of them. Of roughly 190,000 clones listed, more than 65% were seen once; the top ten hold roughly 3.1%. The sample taken for sequencing was PBMCs. Receptor source: a man aged 35-49 years in good health and CMV-seropositive.

The V gene is TRBV5-1, the J gene TRBJ1-4; D call uncertain. The CDR3 is 14 residues long. Trimming stripped 2 bases from V and 2 bases from J, with 7 bases between. Germline values: CDR1 SGHRS, CDR2 YFSETQ. The CDR3 sequence is CASSFGVTNEKLFF. Here the CDR3 DNA reads TGCGCCAGCAGCTTCGGGGTGACTAATGAAAAACTGTTTTTT.

In the case of this clone: In the same sample, other DNA sequences code for this CDR3. The chain joins TRBV10-3 to TRBJ1-3; no clear D. The germline gives CDR1 ENHRY, CDR2 SYGVKD. The CDR3 contains 15 residues. V lost 0 bases and J 0 bases, leaving 6 bases between the germline ends. The CDR3 nucleotides are TGTGCCATCAGTGAGTCGAGAAGCTCTGGAAACACCATATATTTT. This sequence encodes CAISESRSSGNTIYF.

This rearrangement joins TRBV6-1 to TRBJ1-2; tentative D call: TRBD1 (6 bases). Germline V gene sequence: CDR1 MNHNS, CDR2 SASEGT. This CDR3 is built from 14 residues. With 8 bases removed from V and 5 bases from J, the gap between germline ends came to 18 bases. DNA for the CDR3: TGTGCCAGCCTTCACTCCGGGACAACTTATGGCTACACCTTC. It specifies CASLHSGTTYGYTF.

This clone was picked up one time. The chain has TRBV28 and TRBJ1-5; 7 bases line up with TRBD1. The CDR3 length is 15 residues. V lost 4 bases and J lost 4; bases outside the gene matches: 7. Looked up from germline, CDR1 is MDHEN and CDR2 is SYDVKM. The CDR3 nucleotides are TGTGCCAGCAGTTCCGCAGGGGGAAGGAATCAGCCCCAGCATTTT. Protein: CASSSAGGRNQPQHF.

The V call is TRBV7-6, the J call TRBJ2-7; TRBD2 matches 7 bases. Germline loops: CDR1 SGHVS, CDR2 FNYEAQ. The CDR3 is 15 amino acids. Germline trimming cut 1 base from V and 3 bases from J; bases unmatched to any gene: 6. The CDR3 DNA reads TGTGCCAGCAGCTTAGTAGGCGGGAGTGACTACGAGCAGTACTTC. Protein: CASSLVGGSDYEQYF.

CDR3 in amino acids: CASSTRLAGFSSYNEQFF. The CDR3 DNA follows: TGTGCCAGTAGTACCCGACTAGCGGGGTTTAGCTCCTACAATGAGCAGTTCTTC. This rearrangement joins TRBV19 to TRBJ2-1, with TRBD2 identical over 11 bases. Germline-derived CDR1 and CDR2 are LNHDA and SQIVND (reference sequence). Losses at the gene ends were 4 bases for V and 0 bases for J; bases not matched to a gene: 8. The CDR3 is 18 amino acids.